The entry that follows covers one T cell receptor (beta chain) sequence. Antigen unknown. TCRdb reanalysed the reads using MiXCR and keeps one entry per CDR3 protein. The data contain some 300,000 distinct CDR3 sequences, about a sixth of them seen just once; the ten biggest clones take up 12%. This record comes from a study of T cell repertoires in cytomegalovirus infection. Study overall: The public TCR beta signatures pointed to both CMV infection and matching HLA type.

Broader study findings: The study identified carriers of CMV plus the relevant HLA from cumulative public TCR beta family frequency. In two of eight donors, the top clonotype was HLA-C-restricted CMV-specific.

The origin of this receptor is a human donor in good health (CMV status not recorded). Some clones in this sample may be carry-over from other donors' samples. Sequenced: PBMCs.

DNA for the CDR3: TGTGCCAGCACTCGGGGGACAGGGGAGGCCCAGCATTTT. Translating it yields CASTRGTGEAQHF. This chain links TRBV12-3 or TRBV12-4 with TRBJ1-5, with 10 bases matching TRBD1. V trimming: 7 bases; J trimming: 11 bases; junction bases outside the gene matches: 8. The CDR3 runs 13 residues.